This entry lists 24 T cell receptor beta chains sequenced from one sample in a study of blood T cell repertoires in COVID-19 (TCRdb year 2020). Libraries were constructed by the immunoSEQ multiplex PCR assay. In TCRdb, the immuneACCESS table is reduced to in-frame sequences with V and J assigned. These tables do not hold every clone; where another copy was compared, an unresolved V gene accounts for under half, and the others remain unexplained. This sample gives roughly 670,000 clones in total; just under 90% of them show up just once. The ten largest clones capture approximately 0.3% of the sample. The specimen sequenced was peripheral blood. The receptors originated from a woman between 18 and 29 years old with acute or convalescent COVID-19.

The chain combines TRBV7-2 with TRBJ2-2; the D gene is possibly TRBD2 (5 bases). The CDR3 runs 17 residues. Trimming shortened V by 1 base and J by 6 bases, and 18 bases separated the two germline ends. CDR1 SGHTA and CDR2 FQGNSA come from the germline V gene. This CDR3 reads CASSLVEGEREAGELFF. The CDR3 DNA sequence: TGTGCCAGCAGCTTAGTTGAGGGCGAGCGAGAGGCCGGGGAGCTGTTTTTT.

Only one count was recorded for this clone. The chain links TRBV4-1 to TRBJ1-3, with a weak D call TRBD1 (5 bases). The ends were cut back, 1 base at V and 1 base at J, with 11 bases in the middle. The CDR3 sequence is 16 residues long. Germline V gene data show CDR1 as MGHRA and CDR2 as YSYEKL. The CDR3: CASSQGGVGSGNTIYF. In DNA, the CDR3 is TGCGCCAGCAGCCAAGGGGGGGTAGGATCTGGAAACACCATATATTTT.

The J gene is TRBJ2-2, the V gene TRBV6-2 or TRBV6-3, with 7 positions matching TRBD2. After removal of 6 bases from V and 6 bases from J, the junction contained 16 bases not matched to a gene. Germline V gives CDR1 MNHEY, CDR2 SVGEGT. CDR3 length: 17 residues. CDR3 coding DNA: TGTGCCAGCAGCCCTTGGGGGGGACCACTAGTAGCCGGGGAGCTGTTTTTT. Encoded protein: CASSPWGGPLVAGELFF.

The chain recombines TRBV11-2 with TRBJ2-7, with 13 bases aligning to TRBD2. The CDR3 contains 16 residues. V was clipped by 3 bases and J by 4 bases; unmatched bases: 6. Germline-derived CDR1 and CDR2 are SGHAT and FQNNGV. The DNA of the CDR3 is TGTGCCAGCAGCTTCGGACTAGCGGGGGAATTGTACGAGCAGTACTTC. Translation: CASSFGLAGELYEQYF.

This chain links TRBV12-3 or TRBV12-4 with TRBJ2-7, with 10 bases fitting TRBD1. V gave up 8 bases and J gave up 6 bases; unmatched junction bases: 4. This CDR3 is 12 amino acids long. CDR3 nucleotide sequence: TGTGCCAGCGGACAGGGGGGCTCCGAGCAGTACTTC. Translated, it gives CASGQGGSEQYF.

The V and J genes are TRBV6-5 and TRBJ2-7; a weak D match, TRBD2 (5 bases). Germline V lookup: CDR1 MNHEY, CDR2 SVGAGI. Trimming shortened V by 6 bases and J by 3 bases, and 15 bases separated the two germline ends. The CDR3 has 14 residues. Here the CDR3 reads CASSLPGTLYEQYF. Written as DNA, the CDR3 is TGTGCCAGCAGCCTACCGGGAACCCTCTACGAGCAGTACTTC.

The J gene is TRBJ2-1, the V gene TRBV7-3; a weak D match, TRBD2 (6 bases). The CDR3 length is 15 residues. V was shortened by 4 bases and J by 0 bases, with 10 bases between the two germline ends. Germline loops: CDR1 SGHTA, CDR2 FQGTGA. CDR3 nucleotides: TGTGCCAGCAGCTCCGGGACTGACTCCTACAATGAGCAGTTCTTC. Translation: CASSSGTDSYNEQFF.

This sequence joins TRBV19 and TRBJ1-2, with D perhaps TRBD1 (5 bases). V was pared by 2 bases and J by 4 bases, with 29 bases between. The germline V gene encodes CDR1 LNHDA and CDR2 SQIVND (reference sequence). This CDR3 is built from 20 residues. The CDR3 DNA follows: TGTGCCAGTAGTATAAGTCTGTTTTCCCGGGCGGGGCCCCATACCTATGGCTACACCTTC. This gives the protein CASSISLFSRAGPHTYGYTF.

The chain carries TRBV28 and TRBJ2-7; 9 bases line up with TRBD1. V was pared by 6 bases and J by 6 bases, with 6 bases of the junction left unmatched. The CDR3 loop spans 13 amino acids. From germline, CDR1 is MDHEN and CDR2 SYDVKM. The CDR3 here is CASSGTGYLEQYF. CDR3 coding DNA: TGTGCCAGCAGCGGGACAGGGTATCTCGAGCAGTACTTC.

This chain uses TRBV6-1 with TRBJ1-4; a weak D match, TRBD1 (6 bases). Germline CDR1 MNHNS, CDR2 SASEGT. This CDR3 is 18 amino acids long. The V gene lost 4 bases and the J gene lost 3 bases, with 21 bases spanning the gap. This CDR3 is CASSGRTDRIRANEKLFF. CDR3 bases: TGTGCCAGCAGTGGGAGGACAGACAGAATCAGAGCTAATGAAAAACTGTTTTTT.

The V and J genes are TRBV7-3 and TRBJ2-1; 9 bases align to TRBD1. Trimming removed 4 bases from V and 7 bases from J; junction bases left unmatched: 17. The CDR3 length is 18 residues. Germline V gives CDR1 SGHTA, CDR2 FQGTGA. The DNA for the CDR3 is TGTGCCAGCAGCTCCCCTGTGTCAGGGACAGGGTTAATGAATGAGCAGTTCTTC. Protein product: CASSSPVSGTGLMNEQFF.

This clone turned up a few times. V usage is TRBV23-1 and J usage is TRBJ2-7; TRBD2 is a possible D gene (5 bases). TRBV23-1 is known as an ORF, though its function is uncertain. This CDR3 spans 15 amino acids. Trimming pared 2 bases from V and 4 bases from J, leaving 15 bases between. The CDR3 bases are TGCGCCAGCAGTCAAGGGCAGGAGGTGTTATACGAGCAGTACTTC. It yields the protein CASSQGQEVLYEQYF.

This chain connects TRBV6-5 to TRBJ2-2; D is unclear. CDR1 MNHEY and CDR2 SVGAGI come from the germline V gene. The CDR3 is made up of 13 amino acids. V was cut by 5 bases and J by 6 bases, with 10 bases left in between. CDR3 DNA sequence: TGTGCCAGCAGTCCCCCCGTGTCCGGGGAGCTGTTTTTT. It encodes CASSPPVSGELFF.

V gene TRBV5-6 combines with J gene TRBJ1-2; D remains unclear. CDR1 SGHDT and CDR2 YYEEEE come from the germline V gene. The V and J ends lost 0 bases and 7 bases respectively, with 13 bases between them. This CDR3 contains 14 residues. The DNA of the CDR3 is TGTGCCAGCAGCTTGGCTATGGAGGACGGTGGCTACACCTTC. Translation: CASSLAMEDGGYTF.

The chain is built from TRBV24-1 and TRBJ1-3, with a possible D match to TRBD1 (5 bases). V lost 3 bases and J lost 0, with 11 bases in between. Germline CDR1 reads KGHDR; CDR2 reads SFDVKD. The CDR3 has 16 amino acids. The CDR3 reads CATSDGAVGSGNTIYF. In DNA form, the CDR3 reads TGTGCCACCAGTGATGGGGCAGTAGGCTCTGGAAACACCATATATTTT.

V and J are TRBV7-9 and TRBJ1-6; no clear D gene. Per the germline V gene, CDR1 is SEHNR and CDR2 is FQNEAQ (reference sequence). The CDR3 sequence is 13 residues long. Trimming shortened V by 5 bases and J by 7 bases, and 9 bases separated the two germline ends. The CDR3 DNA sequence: TGTGCCAGCAGCCCCGGTTTCAATTCACCCCTCCACTTT. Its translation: CASSPGFNSPLHF.

For the CDR3, the DNA is TGTGCCAGCAGTCCCGGACAATTAAATAATTCACCCCTCCACTTT. This sequence encodes CASSPGQLNNSPLHF. The chain joins TRBV13 to TRBJ1-6; D might be TRBD1 (5 bases). V was pared by 6 bases and J by 5 bases, with 14 bases between. The CDR3 totals 15 residues. The V gene's germline CDR1 is PRHDT and CDR2 FYEKMQ (reference sequence).

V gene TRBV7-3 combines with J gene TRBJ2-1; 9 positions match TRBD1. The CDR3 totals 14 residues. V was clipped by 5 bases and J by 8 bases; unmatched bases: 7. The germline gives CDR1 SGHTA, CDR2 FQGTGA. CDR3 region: CASSPDRGRDEQFF. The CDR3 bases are TGTGCCAGCAGCCCGGACAGGGGTAGGGATGAGCAGTTCTTC.

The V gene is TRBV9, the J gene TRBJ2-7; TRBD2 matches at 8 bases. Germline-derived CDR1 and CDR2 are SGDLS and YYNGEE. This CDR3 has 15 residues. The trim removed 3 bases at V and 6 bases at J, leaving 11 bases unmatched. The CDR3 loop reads CASSAGGGGGAEQYF. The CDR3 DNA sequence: TGTGCCAGCAGCGCCGGGGGGGGCGGAGGTGCCGAGCAGTACTTC.

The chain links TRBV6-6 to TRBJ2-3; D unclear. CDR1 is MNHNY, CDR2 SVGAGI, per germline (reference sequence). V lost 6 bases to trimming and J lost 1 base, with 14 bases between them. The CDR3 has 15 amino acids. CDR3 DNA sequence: TGTGCCAGCAGCTCCAGGTCCCTGGGCACAGATACGCAGTATTTT. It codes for CASSSRSLGTDTQYF.

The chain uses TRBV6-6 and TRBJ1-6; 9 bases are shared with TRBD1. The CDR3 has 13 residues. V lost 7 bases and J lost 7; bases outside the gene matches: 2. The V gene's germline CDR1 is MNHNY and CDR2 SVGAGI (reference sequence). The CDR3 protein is CASKGQGNSPLHF. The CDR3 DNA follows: TGTGCCAGCAAAGGACAGGGGAATTCACCCCTCCACTTT.

The CDR3: CSVDRQGDQILANYGYTF. CDR3 in DNA: TGCAGCGTTGATAGACAGGGGGACCAGATTTTAGCTAACTATGGCTACACCTTC. The chain employs TRBV29-1 and TRBJ1-2; 9 bases are a match to TRBD1. This CDR3 is 18 amino acids long. V trimming: 3 bases; J trimming: 0 bases; junction bases outside the gene matches: 14. From germline, CDR1 is SQVTM and CDR2 ANQGSEA.

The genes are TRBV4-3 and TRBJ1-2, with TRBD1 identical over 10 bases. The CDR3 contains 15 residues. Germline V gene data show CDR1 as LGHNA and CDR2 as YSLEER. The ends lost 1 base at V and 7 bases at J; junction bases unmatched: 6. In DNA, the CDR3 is TGCGCCAGCAGCCAAGTCCGACAGGGGGCGCGTGGCTACACCTTC. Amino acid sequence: CASSQVRQGARGYTF.

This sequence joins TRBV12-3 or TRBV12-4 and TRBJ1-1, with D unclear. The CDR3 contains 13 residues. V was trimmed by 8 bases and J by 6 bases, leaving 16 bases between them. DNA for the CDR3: TGTGCCAGCGGGAGAAGAGGGCGGGCTGAAGCTTTCTTT. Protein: CASGRRGRAEAFF.